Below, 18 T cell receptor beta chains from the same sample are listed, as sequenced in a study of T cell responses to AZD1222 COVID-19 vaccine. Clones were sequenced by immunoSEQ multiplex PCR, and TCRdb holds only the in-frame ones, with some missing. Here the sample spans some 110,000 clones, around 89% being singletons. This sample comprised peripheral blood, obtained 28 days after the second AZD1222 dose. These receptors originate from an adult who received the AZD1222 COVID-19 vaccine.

The CDR3 DNA follows: TGTGCCAGTAGTACAGGGGCGGGACCAACTAATGAAAAACTGTTTTTT. Residues: CASSTGAGPTNEKLFF. The chain carries TRBV19 and TRBJ1-4, with a tentative D call TRBD1 (6 bases). Germline assignment: CDR1 LNHDA and CDR2 SQIVND (reference sequence). V lost 4 bases, J lost 0 bases, and 12 bases lay in between. CDR3 size: 16 residues.

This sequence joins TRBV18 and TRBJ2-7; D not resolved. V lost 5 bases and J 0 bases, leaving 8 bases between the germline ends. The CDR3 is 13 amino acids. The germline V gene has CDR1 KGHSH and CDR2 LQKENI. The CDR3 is CASSTLSSYEQYF. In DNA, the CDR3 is TGTGCCAGCTCAACCCTAAGCTCCTACGAGCAGTACTTC.

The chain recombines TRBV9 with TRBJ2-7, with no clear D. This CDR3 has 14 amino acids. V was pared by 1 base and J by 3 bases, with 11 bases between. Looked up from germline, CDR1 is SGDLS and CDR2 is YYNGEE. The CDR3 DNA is TGTGCCAGCAGCGTAAGCGAGGCCCACTACGAGCAGTACTTC. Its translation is CASSVSEAHYEQYF.

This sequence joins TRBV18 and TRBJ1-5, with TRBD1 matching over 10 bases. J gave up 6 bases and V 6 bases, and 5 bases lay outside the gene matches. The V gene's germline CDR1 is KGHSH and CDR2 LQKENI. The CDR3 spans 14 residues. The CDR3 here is CASSPGTGVQPQHF. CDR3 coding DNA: TGTGCCAGCTCCCCCGGGACAGGGGTTCAGCCCCAGCATTTT. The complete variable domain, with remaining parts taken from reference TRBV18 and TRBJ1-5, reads NAGVMQNPRHLVRRRGQEARLRCSPMKGHSHVYWYRQLPEEGLKFMVYLQKENIIDESGMPKERFSAEFPKEGPSILRIQQVVRGDSAAYFCASSPGTGVQPQHFGDGTRLSIL.

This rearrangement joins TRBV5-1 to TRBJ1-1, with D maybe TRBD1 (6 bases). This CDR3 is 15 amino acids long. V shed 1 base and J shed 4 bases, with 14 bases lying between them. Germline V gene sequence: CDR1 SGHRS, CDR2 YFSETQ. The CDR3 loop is CASSLTGTLLTEAFF. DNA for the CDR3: TGCGCCAGCAGCTTGACGGGGACACTACTCACTGAAGCTTTCTTT.

The CDR3 loop reads CASSPGTSDTGELFF. DNA for the CDR3: TGTGCCAGCAGCCCCGGGACTAGCGACACCGGGGAGCTGTTTTTT. The V call is TRBV6-4, the J call TRBJ2-2; the match to TRBD2 covers 10 bases. This CDR3 region has 15 residues. With V trimmed by 6 bases and J by 3 bases, 4 bases remained unmatched. Germline CDR1 and CDR2: MRHNA and SNTAGT.

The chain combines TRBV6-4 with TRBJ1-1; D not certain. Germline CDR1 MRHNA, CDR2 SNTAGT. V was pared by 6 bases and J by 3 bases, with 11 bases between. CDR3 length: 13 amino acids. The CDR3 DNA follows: TGTGCCAGCAGCGAGACCTGGGACACTGAAGCTTTCTTT. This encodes CASSETWDTEAFF.

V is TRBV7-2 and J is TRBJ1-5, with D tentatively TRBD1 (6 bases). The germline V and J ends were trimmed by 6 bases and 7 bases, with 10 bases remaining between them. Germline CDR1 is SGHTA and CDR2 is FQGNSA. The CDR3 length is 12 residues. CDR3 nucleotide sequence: TGTGCCAGCAGTGGTCAGGGGCAGCCCCAGCATTTT. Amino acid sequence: CASSGQGQPQHF. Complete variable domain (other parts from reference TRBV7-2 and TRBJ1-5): GAGVSQSPSNKVTEKGKDVELRCDPISGHTALYWYRQSLGQGLEFLIYFQGNSAPDKSGLPSDRFSAERTGGSVSTLTIQRTQQEDSAVYLCASSGQGQPQHFGDGTRLSIL.

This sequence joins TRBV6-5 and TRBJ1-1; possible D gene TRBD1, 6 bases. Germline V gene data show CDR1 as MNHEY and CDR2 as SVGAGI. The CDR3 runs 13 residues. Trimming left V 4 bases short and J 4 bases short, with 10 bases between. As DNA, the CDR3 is TGTGCCAGCAGTTCACAGGGTCGCACTGAAGCTTTCTTT. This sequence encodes CASSSQGRTEAFF.

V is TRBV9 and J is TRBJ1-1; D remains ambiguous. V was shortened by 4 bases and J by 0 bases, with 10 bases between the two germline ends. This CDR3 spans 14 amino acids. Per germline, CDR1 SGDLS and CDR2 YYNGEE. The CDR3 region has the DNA TGTGCCAGCAGCCGACGGTTCTTGAACACTGAAGCTTTCTTT. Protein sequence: CASSRRFLNTEAFF.

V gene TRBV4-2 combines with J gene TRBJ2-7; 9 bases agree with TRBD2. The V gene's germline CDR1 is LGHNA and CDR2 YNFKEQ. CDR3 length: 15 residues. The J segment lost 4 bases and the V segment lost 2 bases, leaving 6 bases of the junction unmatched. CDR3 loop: CASSQTLAGLYEQYF. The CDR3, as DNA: TGTGCCAGCAGCCAAACCCTAGCGGGACTTTACGAGCAGTACTTC.

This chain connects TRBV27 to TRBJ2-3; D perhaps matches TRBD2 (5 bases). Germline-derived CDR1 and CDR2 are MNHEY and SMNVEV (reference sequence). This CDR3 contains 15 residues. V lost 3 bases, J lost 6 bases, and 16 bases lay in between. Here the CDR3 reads CASSFLGVLVDTQYF. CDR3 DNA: TGTGCCAGCAGTTTCTTGGGAGTGTTAGTTGATACGCAGTATTTT.

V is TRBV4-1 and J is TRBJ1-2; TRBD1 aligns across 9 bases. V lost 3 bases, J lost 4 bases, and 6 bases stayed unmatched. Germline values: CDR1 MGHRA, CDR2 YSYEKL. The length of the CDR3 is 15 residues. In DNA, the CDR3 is TGCGCCAGCAGCCAGCGACAGGGGGATAGCTATGGCTACACCTTC. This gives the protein CASSQRQGDSYGYTF.

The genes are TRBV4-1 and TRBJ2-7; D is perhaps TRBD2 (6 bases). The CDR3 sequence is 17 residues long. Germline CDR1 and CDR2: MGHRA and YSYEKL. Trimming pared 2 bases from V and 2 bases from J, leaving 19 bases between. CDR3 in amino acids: CASSQPFGGKGPYEQYF. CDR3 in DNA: TGCGCCAGCAGCCAACCTTTTGGAGGGAAGGGACCCTACGAGCAGTACTTC.

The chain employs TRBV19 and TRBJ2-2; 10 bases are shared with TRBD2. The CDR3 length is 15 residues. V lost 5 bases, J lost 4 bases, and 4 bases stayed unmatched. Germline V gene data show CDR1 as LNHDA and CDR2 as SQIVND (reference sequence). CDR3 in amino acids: CASSPLAGVTGELFF. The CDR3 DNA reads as TGTGCCAGTAGTCCGCTAGCGGGGGTCACCGGGGAGCTGTTTTTT.

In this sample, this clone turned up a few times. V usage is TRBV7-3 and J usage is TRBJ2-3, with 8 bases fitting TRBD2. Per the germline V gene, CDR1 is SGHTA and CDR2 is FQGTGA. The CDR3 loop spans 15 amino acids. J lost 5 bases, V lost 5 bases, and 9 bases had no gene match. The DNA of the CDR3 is TGTGCCAGCAGCCTTACGAGCGGGAGCGAAGATACGCAGTATTTT. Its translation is CASSLTSGSEDTQYF. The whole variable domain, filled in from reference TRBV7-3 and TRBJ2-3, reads GAGVSQTPSNKVTEKGKYVELRCDPISGHTALYWYRQSLGQGPEFLIYFQGTGAADDSGLPNDRFFAVRPEGSVSTLKIQRTERGDSAVYLCASSLTSGSEDTQYFGPGTRLTVL.

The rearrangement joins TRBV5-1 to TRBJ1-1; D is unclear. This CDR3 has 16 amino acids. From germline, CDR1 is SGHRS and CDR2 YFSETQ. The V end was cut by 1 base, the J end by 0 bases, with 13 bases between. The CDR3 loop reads CASSLTVTQMNTEAFF. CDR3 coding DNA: TGCGCCAGCAGCTTGACAGTAACTCAGATGAACACTGAAGCTTTCTTT. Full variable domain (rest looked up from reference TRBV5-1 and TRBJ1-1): KAGVTQTPRYLIKTRGQQVTLSCSPISGHRSVSWYQQTPGQGLQFLFEYFSETQRNKGNFPGRFSGRQFSNSRSEMNVSTLELGDSALYLCASSLTVTQMNTEAFFGQGTRLTVV.

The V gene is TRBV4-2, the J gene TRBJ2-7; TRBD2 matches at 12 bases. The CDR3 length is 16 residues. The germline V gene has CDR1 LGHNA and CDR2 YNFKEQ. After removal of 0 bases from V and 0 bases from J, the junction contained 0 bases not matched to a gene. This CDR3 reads CASSQELAGGSYEQYF. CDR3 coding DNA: TGTGCCAGCAGCCAAGAACTAGCGGGAGGCTCCTACGAGCAGTACTTC.